The subject of this entry is one TCR beta chain. This clonotype was found many times. Which antigen it targets is not known. Qualities for individual bases were not recorded, and no much larger clone is one base off. Ophthalmopathy patients had moderately to severely active disease, Clinical Activity Score of at least 3, NOSPECS grade of at least 4, and duration under 3 months. The study excluded patients with uncontrolled infections, other autoimmune diseases, pregnancy or lactation. Diagnoses were based on clinical symptoms, serum thyroxine and TRAb, thyroid ultrasound and orbital computed tomography. PBMCs were isolated from 10 ml of fresh peripheral blood by Ficoll-Paque density gradient centrifugation. Total RNA was extracted with Trizol reagent, and quality was checked on an Agilent 2100 Bioanalyzer. The sample belongs to a study of T cells in Graves' hyperthyroidism and ophthalmopathy (dated by TCRdb to 2018 to 2020). Context from the whole study: Peripheral blood was collected at initial diagnosis, before any treatment. An independent validation cohort of around 19 hyperthyroidism patients and more than 15 patients who later progressed to ophthalmopathy tested prospective prediction of ophthalmopathy. The paper describes TCR Vbeta CDR3 sequencing of 135 peripheral blood samples, made up of some 40 ophthalmopathy patients, 70 to 75 hyperthyroidism patients and around 17 progressor patients. The 75 to 100 discovery patients were randomly divided into training and test sets at a 7:3 ratio. In over five Graves' hyperthyroidism patients, the study also compared T-cell repertoires from thyroid tissue with T-cell repertoires from blood. TCR V-J signatures able to tell the groups apart were searched for in a discovery cohort of 100 patients, of whom fewer than 45 had Graves' ophthalmopathy and 57 had stable Graves' hyperthyroidism. Once sampling was done, hyperthyroidism patients were given methimazole at a starting dose of 30 mg daily, whereas ophthalmopathy patients were given high-dose intravenous methylprednisolone. Points the paper makes about the study in general: Sample size was not statistically predetermined, and investigators were not blinded to group allocation. Most expanded thyroid clonotypes (frequency above 0.001) were also found in blood, which suggests that blood repertoires may mirror thyroid immune responses. In validation, the model predicted progression to ophthalmopathy with over 65% sensitivity and about 73% specificity, a median of 6.5 months before onset. A 13 V-J signature model separated ophthalmopathy from stable hyperthyroidism, with around 91% sensitivity and roughly 81% specificity in cross-validation and 80%/75% in testing.

Amplification of TCR beta CDR3 regions was carried out from RNA transcripts. The TCR CDR3 was subjected to a first round of RT-PCR using the HTBI primer set and the Qiagen OneStep RT-PCR kit. Libraries were constructed in a second round of multiplex PCR, after which size selection and purification were carried out. Libraries were sequenced paired-end with 100 bp reads on an Illumina HiSeq2000. The paper's processing steps were these. SOAPnuke was used to process the raw data, removing reads that contained adapters or uncalled bases, had a mean Phred below 15, or lacked an exact match to the constant primer or identifier. High-quality paired reads were merged using COPE v1.2.5, and each unique nucleotide sequence was defined as a clonotype. MiTCR v1.1 was used to align the clonotypes against IMGT TRBV, TRBD and TRBJ reference segments. Only V-J combinations with frequency above 0.0001, covering 99% to 99.2% of repertoires, were analysed. A TCS score was defined as the ratio between F50 (clonal expansion) and ExV (chaos), using BLOSUM62-based TCRdist between CDR3 peptides within each V-J. Welch's t-statistics and random forest reduced just over 500 V-J features to 13, which were used in a naive Bayes classifier (R e1071). The raw public data were reprocessed by TCRdb itself: fastp quality trimming at Q25, MiXCR clonotype calling, in-frame beta chains only. Identical CDR3 proteins give one entry, which carries the most common genes and DNA. The V and J calls and clone size come from TCRdb's table, not from the authors' own analysis. The sample includes about 260,000 distinct CDR3 sequences, with 15% to 20% observed a single time. Of the sample, around 26% is held by the ten largest clones.

The specimen was blood. This receptor was obtained from a woman between 18 and 29 years old with Graves' ophthalmopathy.

Here the CDR3 is given as CASRRGGLKEKLFF. The sequence in DNA is TGTGCCAGCAGAAGAGGGGGGTTAAAGGAAAAACTGTTTTTT. Recombination linked TRBV27 to TRBJ1-4, with TRBD1 perhaps the D gene, on 6 matching bases. The CDR3 starts with the cysteine, ends with the phenylalanine, and has 14 residues. The kept DNA is CDR3 alone, 42 bases in frame from the first base. The junction carries 16 bases between V and J, which are trimmed by 6 bases and 8 bases respectively. CDR1 MNHEY and CDR2 SMNVEV are derived from the germline V gene (reference sequence).